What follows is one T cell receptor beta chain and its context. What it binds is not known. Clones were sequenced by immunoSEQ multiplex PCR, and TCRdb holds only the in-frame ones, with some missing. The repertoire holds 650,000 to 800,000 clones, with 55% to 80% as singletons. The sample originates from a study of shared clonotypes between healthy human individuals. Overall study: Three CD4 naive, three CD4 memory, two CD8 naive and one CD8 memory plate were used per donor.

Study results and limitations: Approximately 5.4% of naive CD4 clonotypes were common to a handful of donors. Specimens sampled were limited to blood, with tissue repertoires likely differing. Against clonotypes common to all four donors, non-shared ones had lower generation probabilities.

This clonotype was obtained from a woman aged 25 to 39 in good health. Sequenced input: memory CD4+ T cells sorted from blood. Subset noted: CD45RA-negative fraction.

CDR3 coding DNA: TGTGCCAGCAGCTTAGGGGGGCTAGCGGGAAGTAAGGGGAATGAGCAGTTCTTC. It codes for CASSLGGLAGSKGNEQFF. The rearrangement links TRBV7-9 to TRBJ2-1, with 9 positions matching TRBD2. The CDR3 has 18 residues. The trim removed 1 base at V and 7 bases at J, leaving 14 bases unmatched. Germline values: CDR1 SEHNR, CDR2 FQNEAQ (reference sequence). Complete variable domain (other parts from reference TRBV7-9 and TRBJ2-1): DTGVSQNPRHKITKRGQNVTFRCDPISEHNRLYWYRQTLGQGPEFLTYFQNEAQLEKSRLLSDRFSAERPKGSFSTLEIQRTEQGDSAMYLCASSLGGLAGSKGNEQFFGPGTRLTVL.